This paragraph reports one TCR beta chain. These data come from a study of control samples from healthy donors and cancer patients. The assay was immunoSEQ multiplex PCR, and TCRdb's table has in-frame clones only and misses some. The data contain roughly 98,000 clones, approximately 78% of them singletons. With 3 bases removed from V and 2 bases from J, the gap between germline ends came to 13 bases. The germline V gene has CDR1 DFQATT and CDR2 SNEGSKA (reference sequence). The CDR3 loop spans 15 amino acids. The rearrangement joins TRBV20-1 to TRBJ2-2; tentative D call: TRBD2 (6 bases). The sequence was collected from an older woman in good health. Specimen: blood. Written as DNA, the CDR3 is TGCAGTGCTAGTGGGGTAGCGGAAAACACCGGGGAGCTGTTTTTT. Its protein product is CSASGVAENTGELFF.